This entry concerns a single TCR beta chain. The antigen is undetermined. The CDR3 loop spans 15 amino acids. Germline trimming cut 1 base from V and 3 bases from J; bases unmatched to any gene: 6. Per germline, CDR1 SGHRS and CDR2 YFSETQ. This sample was taken from a study of response to subunit inactivated influenza vaccine. Study conclusions and caveats: The authors suggested that few new T cells are recruited per seasonal influenza vaccination.

TCRdb itself ran the RT-PCR reads through MiXCR, one entry per CDR3 protein. The sample records around 650,000 distinct CDR3 sequences, around 16% being singletons. The specimen comprised PBMCs from blood, sampled about 13 days after vaccination. This sequence was found in a man aged 45 to 65 who received an inactivated influenza vaccine. This rearrangement joins TRBV5-1 to TRBJ2-7; 8 bases map to TRBD2. CDR3 region: CASSLRGLGDYEQYF. The CDR3 DNA reads as TGCGCCAGCAGCTTGAGGGGACTAGGGGACTACGAGCAGTACTTC.